This entry describes one T cell receptor (beta chain). Per germline, CDR1 SGDLS and CDR2 YYNGEE. The germline V and J ends were trimmed by 3 bases and 4 bases, with 19 bases remaining between them. The CDR3 has 16 residues. The record originates from a study of technical replicates of blood from a handful of donors. The data were produced by immunoSEQ multiplex PCR, yet TCRdb's version contains in-frame clones alone and is incomplete. The table includes more than 65,000 clones, just under 95% detected once. The sequence came from a human donor in good health. Sequenced sample: T cells isolated from PBMCs. The chain has TRBV9 and TRBJ1-2; no clear D gene. In DNA form, the CDR3 reads TGTGCCAGCAGCGCCAGAGCCGGTGAAGGAGGCTATGGCTACACCTTC. It yields the protein CASSARAGEGGYGYTF. The variable domain in full, completed from reference TRBV9 and TRBJ1-2, reads DSGVTQTPKHLITATGQRVTLRCSPRSGDLSVYWYQQSLDQGLQFLIQYYNGEERAKGNILERFSAQQFPDLHSELNLSSLELGDSALYFCASSARAGEGGYGYTFGSGTRLTVV.